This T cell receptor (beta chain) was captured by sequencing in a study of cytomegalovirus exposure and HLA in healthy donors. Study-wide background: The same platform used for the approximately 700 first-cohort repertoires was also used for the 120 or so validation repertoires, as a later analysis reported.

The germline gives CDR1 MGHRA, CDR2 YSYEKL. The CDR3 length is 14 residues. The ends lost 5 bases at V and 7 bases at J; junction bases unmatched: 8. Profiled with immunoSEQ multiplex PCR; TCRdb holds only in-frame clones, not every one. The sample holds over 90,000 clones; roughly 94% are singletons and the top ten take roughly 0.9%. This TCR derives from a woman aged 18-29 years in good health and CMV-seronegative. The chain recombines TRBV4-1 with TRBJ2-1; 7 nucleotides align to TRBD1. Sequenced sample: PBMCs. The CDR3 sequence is CASSSRTGQNEQFF. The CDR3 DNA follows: TGCGCCAGCAGCTCTCGGACAGGACAAAATGAGCAGTTCTTC.